This entry concerns a single T cell receptor (beta chain). As handled by the study authors: Nucleated cell number was recorded as an estimate derived from reference gene primer amplification. The repertoire was sequenced with immunoSEQ multiplex PCR; TCRdb's copy has only in-frame clones and lacks some. The V and J calls and clone size were taken over from that table, and D and trimming were inferred from the DNA. This repertoire shows 100,000 to 150,000 clones, over 60% found once; its top ten account for over 7%. This sample stems from a study of blood T cell repertoires in COVID-19. Overall study context: Samples of COVID-19 (acute and convalescent) were obtained from the United States, Italy and Spain. T cells, B-cell-depleted T cells, or PBMCs provided the cDNA or gDNA that served as material.

The CDR3 covers 16 residues. CDR1 is SGHAT, CDR2 FQNNGV, per germline. With 1 base clipped from V and 7 bases from J, the junction kept 10 bases outside the gene matches. The sample comprised peripheral blood. The receptor was derived from a human donor in a cohort sampled during active COVID-19. V and J are TRBV11-2 and TRBJ2-7; 10 nucleotides match TRBD1. CDR3 sequence: CASSLGFRQGAWEQYF. As DNA, the CDR3 is TGTGCCAGCAGCTTAGGATTTCGACAGGGGGCATGGGAGCAGTACTTC.